The count of the clone carrying this TCR beta chain is one. The germline V gene encodes CDR1 SGHDT and CDR2 YYEEEE. Trimming took 0 bases from V and 6 from J, leaving 13 bases between them. This CDR3 contains 15 residues. The data were obtained in a study of blood T cell repertoires in COVID-19. Source study methods: Scientists estimated how many nucleated cells there were by amplifying reference gene primers. Sequenced by immunoSEQ multiplex PCR; TCRdb stores in-frame clones only, minus some. V and J calls plus clone size are reproduced from that table; the DNA served to infer D and trimming. The table shows 87,000 or so clones, with approximately 87% occurring only once.

The chain is built from TRBV5-6 and TRBJ1-5, with D possibly matching TRBD1 (5 bases). The sequencing input was peripheral blood. The clonotype originates from a human donor with acute or convalescent COVID-19. The donor label of this sample is uncertain. CDR3 coding DNA: TGTGCCAGCAGCTTGGCAGGGAGGGATCGTCAGCCCCAGCATTTT. Residues: CASSLAGRDRQPQHF. The full variable domain, completed using reference TRBV5-6 and TRBJ1-5, is DAGVTQSPTHLIKTRGQQVTLRCSPKSGHDTVSWYQQALGQGPQFIFQYYEEEERQRGNFPDRFSGHQFPNYSSELNVNALLLGDSALYLCASSLAGRDRQPQHFGDGTRLSIL.